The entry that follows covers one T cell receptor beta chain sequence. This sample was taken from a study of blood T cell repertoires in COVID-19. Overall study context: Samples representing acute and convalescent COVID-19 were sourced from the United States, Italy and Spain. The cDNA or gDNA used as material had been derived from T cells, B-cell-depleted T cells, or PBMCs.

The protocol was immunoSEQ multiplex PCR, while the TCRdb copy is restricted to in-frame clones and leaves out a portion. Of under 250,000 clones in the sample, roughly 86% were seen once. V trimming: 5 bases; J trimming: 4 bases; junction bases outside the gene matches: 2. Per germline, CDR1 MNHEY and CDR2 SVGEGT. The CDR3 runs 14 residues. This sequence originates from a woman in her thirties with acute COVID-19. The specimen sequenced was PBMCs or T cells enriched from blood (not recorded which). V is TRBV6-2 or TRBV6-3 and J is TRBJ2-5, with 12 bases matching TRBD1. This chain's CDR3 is CASSGDRGPETQYF. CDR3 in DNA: TGTGCCAGCAGTGGGGACAGGGGGCCAGAGACCCAGTACTTC.